Sequencing of this T cell receptor (beta chain) was carried out in a study of control samples from healthy donors and cancer patients. Profiled with immunoSEQ multiplex PCR; TCRdb holds only in-frame clones, not every one. The table has 65,000 to 80,000 clones, roughly 89% seen once. Trimming cost V 2 bases and J 3 bases, with 18 bases left between them. The length of the CDR3 is 17 residues. The V gene's germline CDR1 is LNHDA and CDR2 SQIVND (reference sequence). The sample comprised PBMCs. This clonotype originated in a woman aged 60 to 75 with head and neck cancer. The J gene is TRBJ2-3, the V gene TRBV19; weak D call: TRBD2 (6 bases). CDR3 sequence reads: CASSIPSGGRYTDTQYF. In DNA, the CDR3 is TGTGCCAGTAGTATACCATCTGGGGGGAGGTATACAGATACGCAGTATTTT.